A single sample gave rise to the 26 T cell receptor beta chains below, sequenced in a study of PD-1 blockade in mismatch repair-deficient tumors. Generated by immunoSEQ multiplex PCR, the TCRdb table keeps only in-frame clones and is missing some. The sample gives over 15,000 clones, approximately 81% of which show up once; 15% to 20% is in the top ten. The specimen was PBMCs, collected before pembrolizumab treatment. All receptors derive from an adult with mismatch repair-deficient cancer.

The chain employs TRBV7-2 and TRBJ2-7; 9 positions agree with TRBD2. The CDR3 is 16 amino acids. V lost 5 bases, J lost 2 bases, and 10 bases stayed unmatched. Germline assignment: CDR1 SGHTA and CDR2 FQGNSA. CDR3 sequence: CASSKRKTSGTYEQYF. The CDR3 DNA reads as TGTGCCAGCAGCAAAAGAAAGACTAGCGGAACCTACGAGCAGTACTTC.

The chain has TRBV6-1 and TRBJ2-6; D not resolved. V was trimmed by 0 bases and J by 7 bases, leaving 7 bases between them. CDR3 length: 14 amino acids. Germline-derived CDR1 and CDR2 are MNHNS and SASEGT. CDR3 DNA: TGTGCCAGCAGTGAAGCTGGGAAAGCCAACGTCCTGACTTTC. Its translation is CASSEAGKANVLTF.

V gene TRBV30 combines with J gene TRBJ2-7; 8 positions match TRBD2. CDR1 and CDR2 from the germline V gene are GTSNPN and SVGIG (reference sequence). The CDR3 has 12 amino acids. The V segment lost 5 bases and the J segment 3 bases; nucleotides outside the gene matches: 3. The CDR3 spells CAWDTSGYEQYF. As DNA, the CDR3 is TGTGCCTGGGATACTAGCGGCTACGAGCAGTACTTC.

The chain is built from TRBV11-2 and TRBJ2-7, with 9 bases lining up with TRBD2. CDR1 and CDR2 from the germline V gene are SGHAT and FQNNGV. The CDR3 runs to 16 residues. V trimming: 5 bases; J trimming: 3 bases; junction bases outside the gene matches: 11. CDR3 region: CASSPLSRAGGYEQYF. The CDR3 coding sequence is TGTGCCAGCAGCCCTTTAAGCAGAGCGGGAGGCTACGAGCAGTACTTC.

The V and J genes are TRBV5-1 and TRBJ2-6; D uncertain. This CDR3 comprises 16 residues. From germline, CDR1 is SGHRS and CDR2 YFSETQ. V shed 0 bases and J shed 3 bases, with 10 bases lying between them. The CDR3 DNA follows: TGCGCCAGCAGCTTGGTGCCGGGCGGTGGGGCCAACGTCCTGACTTTC. Residues: CASSLVPGGGANVLTF.

The chain joins TRBV11-2 to TRBJ1-4, with unresolved D. Germline assignment: CDR1 SGHAT and CDR2 FQNNGV. This CDR3 is 15 amino acids long. V was pared by 1 base and J by 4 bases, with 10 bases between. The CDR3 loop is CASSLAGRYNEKLFF. In nucleotides, the CDR3 is TGTGCCAGCAGCTTAGCTGGCAGATATAATGAAAAACTGTTTTTT.

CDR3: CASSPREFSYEQYF. The CDR3 coding sequence is TGCGCCAGCAGCCCTCGGGAGTTCTCCTACGAGCAGTACTTC. V is TRBV4-1 and J is TRBJ2-7, with D tentatively TRBD2 (6 bases). From germline, CDR1 is MGHRA and CDR2 YSYEKL. V gave up 4 bases and J gave up 0 bases, with 10 bases separating them. The CDR3 is 14 residues long.

This clone came up once. This chain joins TRBV5-1 and TRBJ1-5, with a tentative D call TRBD1 (5 bases). CDR1 and CDR2 (germline): SGHRS, YFSETQ. The CDR3 sequence is 18 residues long. V lost 4 bases and J lost 0, with 20 bases in between. CDR3 region: CASSRDDSREISNQPQHF. Here the CDR3 DNA reads TGCGCCAGCAGCCGTGACGACAGCCGCGAAATTAGCAATCAGCCCCAGCATTTT.

The count of this clone is one. This rearrangement joins TRBV7-9 to TRBJ1-2; D gene unclear. This CDR3 has 14 residues. Trimming removed 3 bases from V and 2 bases from J, with 10 bases in between. CDR1 is SEHNR and CDR2 is FQNEAQ in the germline V gene (reference sequence). The CDR3 region is CASSLVGLNYGYTF. The CDR3 bases are TGTGCCAGCAGCTTGGTTGGGTTGAACTATGGCTACACCTTC.

The rearrangement uses TRBV28 and TRBJ2-3; 16 bases agree with TRBD2. V trimming: 8 bases; J trimming: 2 bases; junction bases outside the gene matches: 13. The CDR3 sequence is 19 residues long. CDR1 and CDR2 from the germline V gene are MDHEN and SYDVKM. CDR3 in DNA: TGTGCCAGCGCGGGACTAGCGGGAGGGAGCAAGACGGACACAGATACGCAGTATTTT. Its translation: CASAGLAGGSKTDTDTQYF.

The chain couples TRBV11-2 to TRBJ2-3; 10 nucleotides line up with TRBD2. CDR3 length: 17 residues. From germline, CDR1 is SGHAT and CDR2 FQNNGV. Trimming took 6 bases from V and 1 from J; bases not matched to a gene: 10. CDR3 coding DNA: TGTGCCAGCAGACACATATCTAGCGGGAGACGCACAGATACGCAGTATTTT. This translates into CASRHISSGRRTDTQYF.

This sequence joins TRBV11-2 and TRBJ2-7; D remains ambiguous. The germline V gene has CDR1 SGHAT and CDR2 FQNNGV. This CDR3 region has 13 residues. V lost 2 bases to trimming and J lost 1 base, with 6 bases between them. The CDR3 here is CASSLSGSYEQYF. Written as DNA, the CDR3 is TGTGCCAGCAGCTTATCGGGTTCCTACGAGCAGTACTTC.

This clone was counted between two and nine times. V usage is TRBV7-2 and J usage is TRBJ1-2; D not certain. Trimming stripped 3 bases from V and 4 bases from J, with 12 bases between. CDR1 is SGHTA and CDR2 is FQGNSA in the germline V gene. The CDR3 spans 14 residues. The CDR3 region has the DNA TGTGCCAGCAGCTTCAATCGTAGGATCTATGGCTACACCTTC. This codes for CASSFNRRIYGYTF.

The chain links TRBV6-1 to TRBJ1-5, with D possibly being TRBD1 (5 bases). V was trimmed by 2 bases and J by 0 bases, leaving 14 bases between them. Germline loops: CDR1 MNHNS, CDR2 SASEGT. The CDR3 covers 17 residues. CDR3 region: CASSERGSTYSNQPQHF. The CDR3 nucleotides are TGTGCCAGCAGTGAAAGGGGCAGTACCTATAGCAATCAGCCCCAGCATTTT.

The chain combines TRBV5-5 with TRBJ2-7; no definite D call. With 2 bases removed from V and 2 bases from J, the gap between germline ends came to 11 bases. Germline V gene data show CDR1 as SGHKS and CDR2 as YYEKEE (reference sequence). This CDR3 comprises 14 residues. The CDR3 DNA reads as TGTGCCAGCAGCTTTTCAGATATTCCCTACGAGCAGTACTTC. Translating gives CASSFSDIPYEQYF.

By share, this clone counts as medium-sized. The V call is TRBV5-8, the J call TRBJ2-1; weak D call: TRBD2 (6 bases). The CDR3 consists of 15 residues. From germline, CDR1 is SGHTS and CDR2 YDEGEE. With 4 bases removed from V and 5 bases from J, the gap between germline ends came to 16 bases. CDR3 nucleotide sequence: TGTGCCAGCAGCCCTGGGACTGTAATGGACAATGAGCAGTTCTTC. Its translation: CASSPGTVMDNEQFF. The full variable domain, in which reference TRBV5-8 and TRBJ2-1 provide the parts outside the CDR3, is EAGVTQSPTHLIKTRGQQATLRCSPISGHTSVYWYQQALGLGLQFLLWYDEGEERNRGNFPPRFSGRQFPNYSSELNVNALELEDSALYLCASSPGTVMDNEQFFGPGTRLTVL.

This clone was observed a single time. This sequence joins TRBV7-2 and TRBJ2-6; D is perhaps TRBD1 (6 bases). The CDR3 extends over 17 amino acids. Germline V lookup: CDR1 SGHTA, CDR2 FQGNSA. The V gene lost 4 bases and the J gene lost 3 bases, with 16 bases spanning the gap. CDR3 bases: TGTGCCAGCAGCTCTCGGACAGATACTTATGGGGCCAACGTCCTGACTTTC. Translation gives CASSSRTDTYGANVLTF. Using reference TRBV7-2 and TRBJ2-6 for the parts outside the CDR3, the full variable domain is GAGVSQSPSNKVTEKGKDVELRCDPISGHTALYWYRQSLGQGLEFLIYFQGNSAPDKSGLPSDRFSAERTGGSVSTLTIQRTQQEDSAVYLCASSSRTDTYGANVLTFGAGSRLTVL.

The chain recombines TRBV11-3 with TRBJ1-2; the match to TRBD1 covers 7 bases. The CDR3 sequence is 14 residues long. The J segment lost 3 bases and the V segment lost 5 bases, leaving 6 bases of the junction unmatched. From germline, CDR1 is SGHNT and CDR2 YENEEA. CDR3 protein: CASSTRDSHYGYTF. CDR3 DNA: TGTGCCAGCAGCACCCGGGACAGCCACTATGGCTACACCTTC.

This sequence joins TRBV7-2 and TRBJ2-5; unclear D gene. Trimming removed 2 bases at V and 3 bases at J, with 10 bases between. This CDR3 is built from 14 residues. Germline-derived CDR1 and CDR2 are SGHTA and FQGNSA. The CDR3 spells CASSLRWEKETQYF. CDR3 coding DNA: TGTGCCAGCAGCTTACGGTGGGAAAAAGAGACCCAGTACTTC.

The V and J genes are TRBV5-4 and TRBJ2-5, with 7 bases that match TRBD1. After removal of 3 bases from V and 5 bases from J, the junction contained 10 bases not matched to a gene. Germline CDR1 SGHNT, CDR2 YYREEE (reference sequence). CDR3 length: 15 residues. The CDR3 is CASSSGTAPGETQYF. CDR3 DNA: TGTGCCAGCAGCTCAGGGACAGCACCGGGGGAGACCCAGTACTTC.

This clone was observed a single time. V and J are TRBV6-6 and TRBJ2-3; D possibly corresponds to TRBD1 (7 bases). Germline values: CDR1 MNHNY, CDR2 SVGAGI (reference sequence). The V end was cut by 7 bases, the J end by 5 bases, with 16 bases between. This CDR3 spans 14 amino acids. CDR3 in amino acids: CASTPTGRGDTQYF. CDR3 DNA sequence: TGTGCCAGCACCCCGACAGGGCGGGGAGATACGCAGTATTTT.

The chain uses TRBV19 and TRBJ2-5; possibly TRBD1 for D (6 bases). The CDR3 sequence is 12 residues long. Trimming took off 6 bases at V and 5 bases at J, with 10 bases between the two ends. The V gene's germline CDR1 is LNHDA and CDR2 SQIVND (reference sequence). The CDR3 coding sequence is TGTGCCAGTAGCCTGCAGGGGGAGACCCAGTACTTC. It translates to CASSLQGETQYF.

V and J are TRBV13 and TRBJ1-1, with D possibly being TRBD1 (5 bases). Trimming took 6 bases from V and 8 from J, leaving 19 bases between them. The CDR3 runs to 14 residues. Per the germline V gene, CDR1 is PRHDT and CDR2 is FYEKMQ (reference sequence). The CDR3 DNA is TGTGCCAGCAGTTTATCTTGGGTCCGGGGGGAAGCTTTCTTT. This translates into CASSLSWVRGEAFF.

The chain recombines TRBV15 with TRBJ2-7, with TRBD2 matching 13 bases. CDR3 size: 19 residues. Looked up from germline, CDR1 is LNHNV and CDR2 is YYDKDF (reference sequence). V gave up 0 bases and J gave up 4 bases; unmatched junction bases: 12. CDR3 protein: CATSRDRRLAGGNPYEQYF. In DNA, the CDR3 is TGTGCCACCAGCAGAGACAGACGACTAGCGGGAGGTAATCCGTACGAGCAGTACTTC.

The chain recombines TRBV11-2 with TRBJ2-1; perhaps TRBD1 as D (6 bases). V lost 2 bases and J lost 13, with 12 bases in between. The CDR3 covers 12 residues. Germline V lookup: CDR1 SGHAT, CDR2 FQNNGV. The CDR3 sequence is CASSLKPGQQFF. DNA for the CDR3: TGTGCCAGCAGCTTAAAGCCGGGACAACAGTTCTTC.

The chain carries TRBV7-9 and TRBJ2-1; D not certain. Trimming took 1 base from V and 3 from J, leaving 1 base between them. Germline-derived CDR1 and CDR2 are SEHNR and FQNEAQ (reference sequence). CDR3 size: 12 residues. CDR3 amino acids: CASSLVYNEQFF. The CDR3 DNA is TGTGCCAGCAGCTTAGTCTACAATGAGCAGTTCTTC.